Listed here is a single T cell receptor (beta chain). The antigen remains undetermined. The PCR employed 60 Vbeta primers together with 13 Jbeta primers. The table came from immunoSEQ multiplex PCR; TCRdb's copy has only in-frame clones and leaves some out. This sample has 120,000 to 150,000 clones, with 65% to 85% found just once. The source of the sample is a study of cytomegalovirus exposure and HLA in healthy donors. Points from the study as a whole: TCR beta sequences reportedly predicted most subjects' HLA-A and HLA-B alleles accurately.

The source material was PBMCs. This sequence was found in a woman aged 35 to 49 in good health and CMV-seropositive.

The CDR3 protein is CASSLPYGQETQYF. DNA for the CDR3: TGTGCCAGCAGCTTACCTTACGGCCAAGAGACCCAGTACTTC. This rearrangement joins TRBV7-9 to TRBJ2-5; D is ambiguous. Germline assignment: CDR1 SEHNR and CDR2 FQNEAQ (reference sequence). The CDR3 runs 14 residues. Trimming left V 2 bases short and J 1 base short, with 8 bases between. The whole variable domain, filled in from reference TRBV7-9 and TRBJ2-5, reads DTGVSQNPRHKITKRGQNVTFRCDPISEHNRLYWYRQTLGQGPEFLTYFQNEAQLEKSRLLSDRFSAERPKGSFSTLEIQRTEQGDSAMYLCASSLPYGQETQYFGPGTRLLVL.